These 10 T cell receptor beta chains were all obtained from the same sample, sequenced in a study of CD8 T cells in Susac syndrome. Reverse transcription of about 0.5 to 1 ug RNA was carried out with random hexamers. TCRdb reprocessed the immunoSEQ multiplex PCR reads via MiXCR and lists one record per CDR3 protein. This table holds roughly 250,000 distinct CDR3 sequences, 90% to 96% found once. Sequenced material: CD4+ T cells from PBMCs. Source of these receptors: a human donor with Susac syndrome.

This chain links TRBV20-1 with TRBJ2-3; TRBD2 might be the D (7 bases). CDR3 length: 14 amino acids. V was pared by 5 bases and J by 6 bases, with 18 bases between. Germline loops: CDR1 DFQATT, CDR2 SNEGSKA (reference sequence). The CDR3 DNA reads TGCAGTGCTGGAGGGGGGGGATCAGTCGATACGCAGTATTTT. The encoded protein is CSAGGGGSVDTQYF.

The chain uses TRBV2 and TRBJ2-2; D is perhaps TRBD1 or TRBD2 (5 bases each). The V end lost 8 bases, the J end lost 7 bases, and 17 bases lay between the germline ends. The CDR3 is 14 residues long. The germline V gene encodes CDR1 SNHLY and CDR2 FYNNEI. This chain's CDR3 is CASFGQGRFGELFF. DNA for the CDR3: TGTGCCAGCTTCGGGCAGGGACGATTCGGGGAGCTGTTTTTT.

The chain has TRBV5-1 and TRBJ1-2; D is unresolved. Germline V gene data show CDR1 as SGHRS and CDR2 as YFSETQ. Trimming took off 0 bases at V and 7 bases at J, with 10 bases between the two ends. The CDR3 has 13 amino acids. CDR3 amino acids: CASSLEPSSGYTF. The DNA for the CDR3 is TGCGCCAGCAGCTTGGAGCCATCTTCTGGCTACACCTTC.

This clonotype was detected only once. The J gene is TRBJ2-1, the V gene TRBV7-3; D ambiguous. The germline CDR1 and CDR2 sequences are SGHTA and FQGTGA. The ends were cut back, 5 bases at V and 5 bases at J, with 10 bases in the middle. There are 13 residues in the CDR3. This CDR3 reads CASSPRPNNEQFF. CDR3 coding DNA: TGTGCCAGCAGCCCAAGACCGAACAATGAGCAGTTCTTC.

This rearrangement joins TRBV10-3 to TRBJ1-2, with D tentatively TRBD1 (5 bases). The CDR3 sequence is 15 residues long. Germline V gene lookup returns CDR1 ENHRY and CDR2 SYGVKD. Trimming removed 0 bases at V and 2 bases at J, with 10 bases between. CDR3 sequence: CAISESGTTNYGYTF. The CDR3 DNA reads TGTGCCATCAGTGAGTCCGGGACTACCAACTATGGCTACACCTTC.

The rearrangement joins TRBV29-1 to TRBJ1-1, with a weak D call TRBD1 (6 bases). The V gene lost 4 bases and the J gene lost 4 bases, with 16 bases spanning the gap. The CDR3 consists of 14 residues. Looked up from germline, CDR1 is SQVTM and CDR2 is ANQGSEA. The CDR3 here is CSVGRGGTRTEAFF. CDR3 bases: TGCAGCGTTGGAAGGGGGGGAACTCGCACTGAAGCTTTCTTT.

The CDR3 coding sequence is TGTGCCAGCTCGAGGGGCGGAGAAACTGAAGCTTTCTTT. Its translation: CASSRGGETEAFF. The V call is TRBV18, the J call TRBJ1-1; a possible D gene is TRBD1 (5 bases). The germline V gene has CDR1 KGHSH and CDR2 LQKENI. The CDR3 consists of 13 residues. V lost 6 bases and J lost 5, with 13 bases in between.

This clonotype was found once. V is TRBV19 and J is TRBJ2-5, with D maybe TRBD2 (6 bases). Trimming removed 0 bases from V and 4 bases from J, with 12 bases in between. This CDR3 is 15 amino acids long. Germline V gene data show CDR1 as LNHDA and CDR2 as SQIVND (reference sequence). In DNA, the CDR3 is TGTGCCAGTAGTATAGATCGTGCGGGAAGAGAGACCCAGTACTTC. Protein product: CASSIDRAGRETQYF. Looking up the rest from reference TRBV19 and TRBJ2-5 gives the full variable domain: DGGITQSPKYLFRKEGQNVTLSCEQNLNHDAMYWYRQDPGQGLRLIYYSQIVNDFQKGDIAEGYSVSREKKESFPLTVTSAQKNPTAFYLCASSIDRAGRETQYFGPGTRLLVL.

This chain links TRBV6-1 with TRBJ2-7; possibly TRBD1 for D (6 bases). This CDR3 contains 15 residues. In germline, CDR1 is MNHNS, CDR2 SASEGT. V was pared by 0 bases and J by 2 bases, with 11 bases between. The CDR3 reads CASSEADRLTYEQYF. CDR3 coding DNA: TGTGCCAGCAGTGAAGCCGACAGGCTCACCTACGAGCAGTACTTC.

This CDR3 reads CSGHWGGEQYF. Here the CDR3 DNA reads TGCAGTGGTCATTGGGGGGGCGAGCAGTACTTC. The rearrangement links TRBV20-1 to TRBJ2-7; 7 bases are shared with TRBD2. This CDR3 spans 11 amino acids. Germline CDR1 reads DFQATT; CDR2 reads SNEGSKA (reference sequence). The ends lost 7 bases at V and 6 bases at J; junction bases unmatched: 6.